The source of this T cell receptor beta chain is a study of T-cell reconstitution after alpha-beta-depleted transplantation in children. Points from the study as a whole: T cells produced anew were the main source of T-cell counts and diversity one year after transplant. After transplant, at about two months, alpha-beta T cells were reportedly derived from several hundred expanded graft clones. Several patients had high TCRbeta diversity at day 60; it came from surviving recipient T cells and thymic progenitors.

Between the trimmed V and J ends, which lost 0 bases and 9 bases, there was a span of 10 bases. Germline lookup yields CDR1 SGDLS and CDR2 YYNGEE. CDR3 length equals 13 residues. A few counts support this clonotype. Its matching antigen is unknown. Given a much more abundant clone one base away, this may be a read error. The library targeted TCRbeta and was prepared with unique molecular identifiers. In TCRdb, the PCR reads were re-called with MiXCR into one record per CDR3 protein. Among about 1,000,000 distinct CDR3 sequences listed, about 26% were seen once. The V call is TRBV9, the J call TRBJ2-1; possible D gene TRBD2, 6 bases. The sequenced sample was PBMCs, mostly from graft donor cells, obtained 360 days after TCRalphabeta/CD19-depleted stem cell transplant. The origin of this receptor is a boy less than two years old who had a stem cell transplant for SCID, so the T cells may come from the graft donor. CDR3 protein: CASSVDSGTEQFF. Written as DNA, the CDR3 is TGTGCCAGCAGCGTAGATAGCGGCACTGAGCAGTTCTTC.